These T cell receptor beta chains were read from a single sample in a study of blood T cell repertoires in COVID-19. Repertoires were generated with immunoSEQ multiplex PCR, while TCRdb's copy carries only in-frame clones and drops some. The sample includes 240,000 or so clones, nearly 90% seen only once; the top ten take around 0.8%. The sample was peripheral blood. The source of these receptors is a woman in her 30s with acute or convalescent COVID-19. Each CDR3 is given with its conserved first and last residue. A D gene is named only where the DNA matches it firmly. A row's size may be missing; if present it is once, few, many or a size class.

TRBV5-1	once	14	TRBD1	TRBJ2-1	CASSSDRDYNEQFF	TGCGCCAGCAGCTCGGACAGGGATTACAATGAGCAGTTCTTC
TRBV27	-	14	-	TRBJ1-5	CASAIYRGNQPQHF	TGTGCCAGCGCTATCTACAGGGGCAATCAGCCCCAGCATTTT
TRBV5-4	-	14	-	TRBJ2-3	CASSLGQSTDTQYF	TGTGCCAGCAGCTTGGGGCAGAGCACAGATACGCAGTATTTT
TRBV5-1	-	14	-	TRBJ1-1	CASSLSGGSSEAFF	TGCGCCAGCAGCTTGAGCGGGGGCTCGAGTGAAGCTTTCTTT
TRBV25-1	-	16	TRBD1	TRBJ2-5	CASSEPRDRGIETQYF	TGTGCCAGCAGTGAACCCCGGGACAGGGGGATAGAGACCCAGTACTTC
TRBV5-1	-	13	-	TRBJ2-7	CASSLGGSPEQYF	TGCGCCAGCAGCTTGGGAGGGTCCCCCGAGCAGTACTTC
TRBV7-2	-	15	TRBD2	TRBJ2-7	CASSPGLAGFYEQYF	TGTGCCAGCAGCCCCGGACTAGCGGGGTTCTACGAGCAGTACTTC
TRBV7-2	-	18	TRBD2	TRBJ2-7	CASSLAASGSAGNYEQHF	TGTGCCAGCAGCTTAGCGGCTAGCGGGAGTGCAGGGAACTACGAGCAGCACTTC
TRBV19	-	15	TRBD1	TRBJ1-4	CASSSLTGGNEKLFF	TGTGCCAGTAGCTCCCTTACAGGGGGTAATGAAAAACTGTTTTTT
TRBV7-9	-	15	-	TRBJ1-4	CASSPSQGWGEKLFF	TGTGCCAGCAGCCCTTCTCAGGGCTGGGGTGAAAAACTGTTTTTT
TRBV7-9	once	17	-	TRBJ2-7	CASSRGRVAEISYEQYF	TGTGCCAGCAGCAGGGGGCGGGTAGCGGAAATCTCCTACGAGCAGTACTTC
TRBV4-3	-	16	TRBD1	TRBJ2-3	CASSQARVGETGKQYF	TGCGCCAGCAGCCAAGCTCGTGTGGGGGAGACAGGGAAGCAGTATTTT
TRBV21-1	-	13	-	TRBJ1-1	CARKTDPNTEAFF	TGTGCCAGGAAAACAGACCCCAACACTGAAGCTTTCTTT
TRBV5-4	few	15	TRBD2	TRBJ2-1	CASRRGGRAIDEQFF	TGTGCCAGCAGGCGTGGAGGGAGGGCCATTGATGAGCAGTTCTTC
TRBV7-9	-	16	TRBD2	TRBJ2-1	CASSFELAALYNEQFF	TGTGCCAGCAGCTTCGAACTAGCGGCCTTATACAATGAGCAGTTCTTC
TRBV20-1	-	14	-	TRBJ1-1	CSASSDNPGTEAFF	TGCAGTGCTAGTTCAGATAATCCGGGCACTGAAGCTTTCTTT
TRBV19	-	16	TRBD1	TRBJ2-3	CASSVPGQGLTDTQYF	TGTGCCAGTAGTGTACCGGGACAGGGTCTCACAGATACGCAGTATTTT
TRBV6-4	-	15	-	TRBJ1-5	CASSDVAGTNQPQHF	TGTGCCAGCAGTGACGTTGCAGGGACTAATCAGCCCCAGCATTTT
TRBV25-1	once	16	TRBD1	TRBJ2-2	CASSESGQGATGELFF	TGTGCCAGCAGTGAATCGGGACAGGGGGCGACCGGGGAGCTGTTTTTT
TRBV2	-	15	TRBD2	TRBJ2-5	CASRVSGRGQETQYF	TGTGCCAGCAGGGTTAGCGGGAGGGGTCAAGAGACCCAGTACTTC
TRBV9	-	13	-	TRBJ2-1	CASSVSILNEQFF	TGTGCCAGCAGCGTATCTATCCTTAATGAGCAGTTCTTC
TRBV4-2	-	16	-	TRBJ1-1	CASSPWGYGDKNEAFF	TGTGCCAGCAGCCCGTGGGGATACGGGGACAAAAATGAAGCTTTCTTT
TRBV30	-	17	TRBD2	TRBJ2-1	CAWSAGLAGVRNDEQFF	TGTGCCTGGAGTGCCGGACTAGCGGGAGTTCGGAACGATGAGCAGTTCTTC
TRBV7-3	-	15	TRBD2	TRBJ2-1	CASSLTSGVWNEQFF	TGTGCCAGCAGCCTGACTAGCGGAGTTTGGAATGAGCAGTTCTTC
TRBV30	-	15	-	TRBJ1-5	CAWSVSRHSNQPQHF	TGTGCCTGGAGTGTAAGTCGACATAGCAATCAGCCCCAGCATTTT
TRBV18	-	13	-	TRBJ2-7	CASSEFTHYEQYF	TGTGCCAGCTCAGAATTTACTCACTACGAGCAGTACTTC
TRBV30	-	13	-	TRBJ2-1	CAWSNFFSNEQFF	TGTGCCTGGAGTAACTTCTTTTCCAATGAGCAGTTCTTC
TRBV27	-	15	TRBD1	TRBJ1-5	CASRSGGNGNQPQHF	TGTGCCAGCAGGTCAGGGGGCAATGGCAATCAGCCCCAGCATTTT
TRBV9	-	18	TRBD2	TRBJ2-6	CASSETSGRAYGANVLTF	TGTGCCAGCAGCGAAACTAGCGGGAGGGCCTATGGGGCCAACGTCCTGACTTTC
TRBV25-1	-	13	-	TRBJ2-7	CASISTDTYEQYF	TGTGCCAGCATTTCGACGGACACCTACGAGCAGTACTTC
TRBV20-1	once	15	TRBD2	TRBJ2-5	CSASSGLAGGETQYF	TGCAGTGCTAGTTCCGGACTAGCGGGAGGGGAGACCCAGTACTTC
TRBV4-1	-	13	-	TRBJ1-5	CASSQALFQPQHF	TGCGCCAGCAGCCAAGCGTTATTTCAGCCCCAGCATTTT
TRBV7-9	-	13	-	TRBJ2-1	CASSLLGANEQFF	TGTGCCAGCAGCTTACTGGGGGCAAATGAGCAGTTCTTC
TRBV4-1	-	16	TRBD1	TRBJ1-5	CASSHTGTGGGQPQHF	TGCGCCAGCAGCCACACCGGGACAGGGGGCGGACAGCCCCAGCATTTT
TRBV15	-	14	TRBD1	TRBJ1-1	CATSRRDRGYAAFF	TGTGCCACCAGCAGGCGCGACAGGGGGTATGCCGCTTTCTTT
TRBV7-2	-	18	TRBD2	TRBJ2-1	CASSQPKGLAGGGNEQFF	TGTGCCAGCAGCCAACCCAAAGGACTAGCGGGAGGGGGGAATGAGCAGTTCTTC
TRBV6-2/TRBV6-3	-	15	-	TRBJ1-5	CASSAQGNYHQPQHF	TGTGCCAGCAGTGCCCAGGGCAATTACCATCAGCCCCAGCATTTT
TRBV6-2/TRBV6-3	-	19	TRBD2	TRBJ2-2	CASSRGWLAGSLNTGELFF	TGTGCCAGCAGTCGGGGTTGGCTAGCGGGATCCCTGAACACCGGGGAGCTGTTTTTT
TRBV20-1	-	13	-	TRBJ1-5	CSASEQLNQPQHF	TGCAGTGCTAGTGAACAGCTCAATCAGCCCCAGCATTTT
TRBV29-1	once	13	TRBD2	TRBJ2-7	CSGVPGGGYEQYF	TGCAGTGGCGTCCCCGGGGGGGGGTACGAGCAGTACTTC
TRBV12-3/TRBV12-4	-	12	-	TRBJ1-2	CASAPSVLGYTF	TGTGCCAGCGCCCCTTCGGTGCTGGGCTACACCTTC
TRBV19	-	15	TRBD1	TRBJ1-3	CASSIDGTAGNTIYF	TGTGCCAGTAGTATCGATGGGACAGCTGGAAACACCATATATTTT
TRBV6-5	-	14	-	TRBJ1-1	CASRLGGENTEAFF	TGTGCCAGCAGGCTTGGAGGGGAGAACACTGAAGCTTTCTTT
TRBV5-1	-	16	TRBD2	TRBJ2-7	CASSSRTSGRAFEQYF	TGCGCCAGCAGCTCCCGGACTAGCGGGAGGGCCTTCGAGCAGTACTTC
TRBV7-2	-	15	TRBD2	TRBJ2-3	CASSVNSGGIDTQYF	TGTGCCAGCAGCGTCAACTCGGGAGGTATAGATACGCAGTATTTT
TRBV10-3	few	16	TRBD2	TRBJ2-7	CAISGTSGRVTYEQYF	TGTGCCATCTCCGGGACTAGCGGGAGAGTCACCTACGAGCAGTACTTC
TRBV4-1	-	16	TRBD2	TRBJ2-2	CASSQLAGGPIGELFF	TGCGCCAGCAGCCAGCTAGCGGGAGGGCCTATCGGGGAGCTGTTTTTT
TRBV5-1	-	15	-	TRBJ2-2	CASSFHRANTGELFF	TGCGCCAGCAGCTTCCACAGAGCGAACACCGGGGAGCTGTTTTTT
TRBV11-2	-	15	-	TRBJ1-6	CASSLGTPGNSPLHF	TGTGCCAGCAGTTTAGGGACTCCGGGAAATTCACCCCTCCACTTT
TRBV5-6	-	13	-	TRBJ1-2	CASSSVSNYGYTF	TGTGCCAGCAGCTCAGTTTCTAACTATGGCTACACCTTC
TRBV7-9	few	15	-	TRBJ2-1	CASSFRGLSYNEQFF	TGTGCCAGCAGCTTTCGAGGGCTATCCTACAATGAGCAGTTCTTC
TRBV6-5	-	15	-	TRBJ1-2	CASSYSLSGPYGYTF	TGTGCCAGCAGTTACTCGTTGTCCGGTCCCTATGGCTACACCTTC
TRBV6-1	few	16	TRBD1	TRBJ1-5	CASSGDRGRSNQPQHF	TGTGCCAGCAGTGGCGACAGGGGGCGAAGCAATCAGCCCCAGCATTTT
TRBV9	-	17	TRBD2	TRBJ2-3	CASSVVEREAHTDTQYF	TGTGCCAGCAGCGTAGTAGAGCGGGAGGCACACACAGATACGCAGTATTTT
TRBV25-1	-	16	TRBD2	TRBJ2-1	CASRKSGLAGYNEQFF	TGTGCCAGCAGGAAAAGCGGGCTAGCGGGCTACAATGAGCAGTTCTTC
TRBV29-1	-	12	-	TRBJ2-1	CSVVRRNNEQFF	TGCAGCGTTGTAAGGCGGAACAATGAGCAGTTCTTC